This T cell receptor (beta chain) was documented in a study of cytomegalovirus exposure and HLA in healthy donors. PCR involved 60 Vbeta and 13 Jbeta primers. Clones were sequenced by immunoSEQ multiplex PCR, and TCRdb holds only the in-frame ones, with some missing. The sample includes roughly 120,000 clones, about 79% of them seen just once. In this sample, this clone turned up a few times. What it binds is unknown. In germline, CDR1 is MGHRA, CDR2 YSYEKL. V was shortened by 1 base and J by 1 base, with 17 bases between the two germline ends. The CDR3 loop spans 17 amino acids. Findings of the study overall: Per a prior analysis, the majority of TCR beta V segments were productive roughly 87% or roughly 30% of the time. HLA allele associations emerged for 17,000 or so TCR beta sequences in a later analysis, at 0.05 false discovery rate. Reportedly, cytomegalovirus status was diagnosed with high sensitivity and specificity.

The TCR sequence derives from a woman aged 18 to 35 in good health and CMV-seronegative. The V call is TRBV4-1, the J call TRBJ2-7, with a weak D call TRBD2 (6 bases). Input material: PBMCs. CDR3 sequence reads: CASSQAPGGFTSYEQYF. CDR3 coding DNA: TGCGCCAGCAGCCAAGCCCCAGGAGGGTTTACATCCTACGAGCAGTACTTC.